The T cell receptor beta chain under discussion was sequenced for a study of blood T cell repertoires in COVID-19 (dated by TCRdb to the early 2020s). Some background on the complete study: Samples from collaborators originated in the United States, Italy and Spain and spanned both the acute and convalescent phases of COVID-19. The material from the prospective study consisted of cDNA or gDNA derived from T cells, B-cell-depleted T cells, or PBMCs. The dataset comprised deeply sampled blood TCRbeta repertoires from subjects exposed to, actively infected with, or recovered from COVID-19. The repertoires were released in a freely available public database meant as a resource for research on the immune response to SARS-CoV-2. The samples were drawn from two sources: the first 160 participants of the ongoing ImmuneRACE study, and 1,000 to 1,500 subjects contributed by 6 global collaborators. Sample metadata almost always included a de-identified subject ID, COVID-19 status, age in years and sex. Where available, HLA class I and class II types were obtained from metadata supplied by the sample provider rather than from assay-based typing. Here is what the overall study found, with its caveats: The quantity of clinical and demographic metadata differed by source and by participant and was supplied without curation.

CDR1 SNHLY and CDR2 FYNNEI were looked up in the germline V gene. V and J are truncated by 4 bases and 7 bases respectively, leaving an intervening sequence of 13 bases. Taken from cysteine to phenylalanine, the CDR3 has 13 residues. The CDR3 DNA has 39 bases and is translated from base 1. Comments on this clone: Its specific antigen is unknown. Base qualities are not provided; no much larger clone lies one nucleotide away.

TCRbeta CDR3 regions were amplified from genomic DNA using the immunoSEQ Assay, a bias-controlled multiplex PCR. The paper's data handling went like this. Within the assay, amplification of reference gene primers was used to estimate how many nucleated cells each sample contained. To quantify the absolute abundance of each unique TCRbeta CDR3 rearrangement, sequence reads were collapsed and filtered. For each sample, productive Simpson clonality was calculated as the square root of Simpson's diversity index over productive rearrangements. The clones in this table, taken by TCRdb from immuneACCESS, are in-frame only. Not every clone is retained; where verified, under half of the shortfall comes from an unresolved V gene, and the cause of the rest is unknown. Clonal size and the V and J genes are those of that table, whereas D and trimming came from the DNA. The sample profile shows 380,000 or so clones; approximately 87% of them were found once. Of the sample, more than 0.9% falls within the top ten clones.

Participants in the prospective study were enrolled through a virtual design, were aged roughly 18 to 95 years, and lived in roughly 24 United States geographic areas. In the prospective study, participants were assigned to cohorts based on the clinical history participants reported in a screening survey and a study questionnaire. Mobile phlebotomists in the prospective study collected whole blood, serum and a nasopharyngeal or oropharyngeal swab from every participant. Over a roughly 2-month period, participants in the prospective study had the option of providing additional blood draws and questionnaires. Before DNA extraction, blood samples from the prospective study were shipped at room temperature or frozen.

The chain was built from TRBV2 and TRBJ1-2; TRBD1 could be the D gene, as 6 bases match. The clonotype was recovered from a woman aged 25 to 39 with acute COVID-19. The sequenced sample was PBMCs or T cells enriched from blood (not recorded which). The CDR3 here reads CASSVYRVAGYTF. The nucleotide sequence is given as TGTGCCAGCAGTGTGTACAGGGTGGCTGGCTACACCTTC.